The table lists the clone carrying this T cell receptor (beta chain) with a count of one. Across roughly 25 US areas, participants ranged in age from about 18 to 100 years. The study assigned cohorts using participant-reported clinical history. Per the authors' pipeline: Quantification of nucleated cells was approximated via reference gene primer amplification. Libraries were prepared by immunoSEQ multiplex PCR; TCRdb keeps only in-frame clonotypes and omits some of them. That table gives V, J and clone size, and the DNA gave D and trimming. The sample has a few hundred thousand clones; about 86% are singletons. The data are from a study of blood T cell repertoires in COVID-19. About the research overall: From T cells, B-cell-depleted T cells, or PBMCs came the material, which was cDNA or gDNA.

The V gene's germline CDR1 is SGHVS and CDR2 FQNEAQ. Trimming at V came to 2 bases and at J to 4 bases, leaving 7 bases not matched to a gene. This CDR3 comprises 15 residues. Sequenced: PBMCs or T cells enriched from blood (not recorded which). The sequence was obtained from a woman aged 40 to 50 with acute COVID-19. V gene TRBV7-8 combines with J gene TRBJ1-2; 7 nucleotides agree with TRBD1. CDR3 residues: CASSLRDSSGYGYTF. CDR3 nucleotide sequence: TGTGCCAGCAGCTTAAGGGACAGCTCGGGCTATGGCTACACCTTC.